This TCR beta chain was observed in a study of T cell clusters in autoimmune cytopenias. Approximately 36,000 genome equivalents of blood DNA were amplified for TRB. Study findings and constraints: Active autoimmune hepatitis patients had roughly 2.7-fold fewer exclusive TRB clusters than healthy donors.

As for this clonotype: The antigen remains unidentified.

Multiplex touch-down PCR amplified TRB using TRB-A and TRB-B pools in one tube. TCRdb re-called the multiplex PCR reads, yielding one record per CDR3 amino acid sequence without DNA. The listing records 9,000 to 15,000 distinct CDR3 sequences. The germline gives CDR1 SGHDT, CDR2 YYEEEE. This CDR3 contains 16 residues. These data are also associated with another study on T cell repertoires in aging, cancer and after chemotherapy.

Sequences were obtained from peripheral blood. The receptor was derived from a human donor in good health. V is TRBV5-6 and J is TRBJ2-5; TCRdb lists TRBD1, though no DNA is available to test this call. Here the CDR3 reads CASSGLGGGIIETQYF.